This record covers a single T cell receptor (beta chain). The CDR3 spans 15 residues. Germline lookup yields CDR1 SNHLY and CDR2 FYNNEI. The trim removed 5 bases at V and 4 bases at J, leaving 10 bases unmatched. Sequencing used immunoSEQ multiplex PCR; TCRdb keeps in-frame clones, though not all of them. The sample holds around 20,000 clones, over 75% seen once. The record originates from a study of PD-1 blockade in classical Hodgkin lymphoma. All the patients suffered relapse after autologous stem cell transplantation, and brentuximab vedotin exposure differed. V and J are TRBV2 and TRBJ2-7; 8 bases match TRBD1. Here the sequenced sample was peripheral blood mononuclear cells (PBMCs), taken at baseline. This TCR was recovered from a human donor with classical Hodgkin lymphoma. DNA of the CDR3: TGTGCCAGCAGTAGTTCGAACAGGGGGAGGTACGAGCAGTACTTC. It encodes CASSSSNRGRYEQYF.